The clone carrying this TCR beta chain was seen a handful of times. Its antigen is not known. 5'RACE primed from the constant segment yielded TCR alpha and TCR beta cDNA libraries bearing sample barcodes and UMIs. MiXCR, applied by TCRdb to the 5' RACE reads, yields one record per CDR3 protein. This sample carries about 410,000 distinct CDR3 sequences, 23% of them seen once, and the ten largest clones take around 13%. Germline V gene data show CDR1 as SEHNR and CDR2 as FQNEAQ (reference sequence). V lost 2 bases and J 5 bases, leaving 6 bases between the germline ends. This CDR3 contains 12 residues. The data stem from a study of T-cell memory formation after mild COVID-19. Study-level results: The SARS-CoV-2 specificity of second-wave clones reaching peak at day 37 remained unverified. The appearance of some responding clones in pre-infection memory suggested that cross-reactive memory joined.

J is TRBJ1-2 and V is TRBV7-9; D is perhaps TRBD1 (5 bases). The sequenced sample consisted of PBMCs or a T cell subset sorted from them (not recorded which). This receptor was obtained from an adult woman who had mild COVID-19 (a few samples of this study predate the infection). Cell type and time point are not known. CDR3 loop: CASSLQGYGYTF. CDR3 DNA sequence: TGTGCCAGCAGCTTACAGGGATATGGCTACACCTTC.